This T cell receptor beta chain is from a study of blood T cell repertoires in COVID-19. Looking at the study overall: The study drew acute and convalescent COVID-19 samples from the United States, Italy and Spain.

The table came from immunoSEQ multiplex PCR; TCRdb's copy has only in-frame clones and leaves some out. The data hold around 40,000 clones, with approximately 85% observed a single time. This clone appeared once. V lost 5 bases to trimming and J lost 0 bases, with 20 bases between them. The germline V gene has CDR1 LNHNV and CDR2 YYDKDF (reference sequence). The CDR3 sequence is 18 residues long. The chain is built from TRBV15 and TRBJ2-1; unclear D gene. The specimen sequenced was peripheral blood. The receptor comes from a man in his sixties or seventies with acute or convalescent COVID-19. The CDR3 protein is CATSAEVARLSSYNEQFF. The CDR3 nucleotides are TGTGCCACCAGCGCTGAGGTCGCGCGCCTAAGCTCCTACAATGAGCAGTTCTTC.